This TCR beta chain was identified during a study of vaccination and CD4 T cells after COVID-19. V was shortened by 5 bases and J by 8 bases, with 12 bases between the two germline ends. This CDR3 contains 12 residues. CDR1 and CDR2 from the germline V gene are LGHNA and YNFKEQ. The study sequenced cultured CD4+ T cell DNA using the Oncomine TCR Beta short-read assay. Each CDR3 protein gets one entry after TCRdb re-called the PCR reads with MiXCR. Counted here are about 22,000 distinct CDR3 sequences, about two fifths occurring once; the ten biggest clones make up about 32%. The time point here: late sampling 161 to 241 days after vaccination in a few convalescent patients. Treatment denoted: roughly 10-day PBMC culture with coronavirus spike peptide pools or control peptides (ViraFEST assay). To note about this clonotype: Its matching antigen is unknown.

The specimen comprised CD4+ T cells from blood, cultured in vitro, sampled about 7 months after SARS-CoV-2 vaccination. V and J are TRBV4-2 and TRBJ1-2; D unresolved. This receptor was taken from a human donor who had recovered from COVID-19. The CDR3 spells CASSLAFGGYTF. The CDR3, as DNA: TGTGCCAGCAGCTTGGCGTTTGGAGGCTACACCTTC.